Listed here are 30 T cell receptor beta chains from one sample, sequenced in a study of cytotoxic CD8 clonotypes in ibrutinib-treated CLL. Only in-frame clones appear in the TCRdb table, and some are missing; sequencing was by immunoSEQ multiplex PCR. Of about 330,000 clones in the sample, roughly 67% were seen once. Sequences were derived from PBMCs, sampled after 36 months of ibrutinib treatment. All receptors derive from a human donor with chronic lymphocytic leukemia.

The V call is TRBV2, the J call TRBJ1-5, with 9 positions matching TRBD1. The CDR3 runs 15 residues. Germline V gene sequence: CDR1 SNHLY, CDR2 FYNNEI. The V and J ends lost 3 bases and 6 bases, in that order; junction bases with no gene match: 6. CDR3 region: CASSDWGQGTQPQHF. The CDR3 region has the DNA TGTGCCAGCAGTGATTGGGGACAGGGAACTCAGCCCCAGCATTTT.

The chain employs TRBV5-1 and TRBJ2-3; possibly TRBD1 for D (6 bases). The germline CDR1 and CDR2 sequences are SGHRS and YFSETQ. This CDR3 is built from 15 residues. V lost 3 bases, J lost 2 bases, and 13 bases lay in between. CDR3 region: CASSSRDTHTDTQYF. The CDR3 region has the DNA TGCGCCAGCAGCTCCCGGGACACTCACACAGATACGCAGTATTTT.

This chain connects TRBV13 to TRBJ2-1, with no clear D. Germline V CDR1 and CDR2: PRHDT, FYEKMQ (reference sequence). The V end was cut by 5 bases, the J end by 5 bases, with 16 bases between. This CDR3 has 15 residues. CDR3 residues: CASSPRSVAHNEQFF. CDR3 nucleotide sequence: TGTGCCAGCAGCCCCCGTAGTGTGGCCCACAATGAGCAGTTCTTC.

The rearrangement joins TRBV11-2 to TRBJ1-2; D might be TRBD1 (5 bases). This CDR3 spans 15 amino acids. V gave up 0 bases and J gave up 3 bases, with 11 bases separating them. Germline V CDR1 and CDR2: SGHAT, FQNNGV. The CDR3 region is CASSLDGVGDYGYTF. DNA of the CDR3: TGTGCCAGCAGCTTAGATGGCGTGGGGGACTATGGCTACACCTTC.

V usage is TRBV27 and J usage is TRBJ2-7; TRBD2 is a possible D gene (6 bases). The V end lost 7 bases, the J end lost 3 bases, and 19 bases lay between the germline ends. This CDR3 spans 15 amino acids. Germline V gene lookup returns CDR1 MNHEY and CDR2 SMNVEV (reference sequence). The DNA of the CDR3 is TGTGCCAGCAATGGGAGGTATGGGGTATACTACGAGCAGTACTTC. Translation gives CASNGRYGVYYEQYF.

This clone occurred a few times. The rearrangement uses TRBV28 and TRBJ2-7; tentatively, D is TRBD1 (6 bases). Germline CDR1 reads MDHEN; CDR2 reads SYDVKM. V was cut by 6 bases and J by 1 base, with 16 bases left in between. The CDR3 is 15 amino acids. CDR3 sequence: CASSQTGSISYEQYF. CDR3 nucleotides: TGTGCCAGCAGCCAAACAGGGTCAATTTCCTACGAGCAGTACTTC.

V usage is TRBV29-1 and J usage is TRBJ1-2; D gene ambiguous. Germline-derived CDR1 and CDR2 are SQVTM and ANQGSEA. This CDR3 region has 14 residues. V was clipped by 4 bases and J by 3 bases, with 15 bases between them. DNA for the CDR3: TGCAGCGTTGCACCCCCCGAAAGAGACTATGGCTACACCTTC. Translation: CSVAPPERDYGYTF.

The rearrangement links TRBV4-3 to TRBJ2-7; 10 positions match TRBD2. From germline, CDR1 is LGHNA and CDR2 YSLEER. The CDR3 runs to 16 residues. After removal of 3 bases from V and 0 bases from J, the junction contained 5 bases not matched to a gene. CDR3 in amino acids: CASSHLAGVSSYEQYF. In DNA, the CDR3 is TGCGCCAGCAGCCACCTAGCGGGAGTGTCCTCCTACGAGCAGTACTTC.

The gene calls are TRBV13 and TRBJ2-7; 8 bases map to TRBD1. Germline loops: CDR1 PRHDT, CDR2 FYEKMQ (reference sequence). V was clipped by 6 bases and J by 1 base; unmatched bases: 8. This CDR3 contains 15 residues. In DNA form, the CDR3 reads TGTGCCAGCAGTATGGACAGGGCCAGGTCCTACGAGCAGTACTTC. This gives the protein CASSMDRARSYEQYF.

The V gene is TRBV25-1, the J gene TRBJ2-7; D ambiguous. The CDR3 loop spans 12 amino acids. V dropped 1 base and J dropped 4 bases, with 5 bases sitting between them. Per germline, CDR1 MGHDK and CDR2 SYGVNS. This CDR3 is CASSESWYEQYF. The CDR3 DNA reads TGTGCCAGCAGTGAATCTTGGTACGAGCAGTACTTC.

V gene TRBV2 combines with J gene TRBJ2-2; D perhaps matches TRBD1 (6 bases). This CDR3 has 14 residues. From germline, CDR1 is SNHLY and CDR2 FYNNEI. Trimming pared 8 bases from V and 0 bases from J, leaving 10 bases between. The CDR3 DNA sequence: TGTGCCAGCGAAGGGGGAACGAACACCGGGGAGCTGTTTTTT. Translating gives CASEGGTNTGELFF. The full variable domain, rest sourced from reference TRBV2 and TRBJ2-2, is EPEVTQTPSHQVTQMGQEVILRCVPISNHLYFYWYRQILGQKVEFLVSFYNNEISEKSEIFDDQFSVERPDGSNFTLKIRSTKLEDSAMYFCASEGGTNTGELFFGEGSRLTVL.

The J gene is TRBJ2-6, the V gene TRBV6-1; D not resolved. CDR1 MNHNS and CDR2 SASEGT come from the germline V gene. Trimming removed 4 bases at V and 4 bases at J, with 14 bases between. The CDR3 is 16 residues long. CDR3 loop: CASSARTWYGANVLTF. Written as DNA, the CDR3 is TGTGCCAGCAGTGCGCGAACTTGGTACGGGGCCAACGTCCTGACTTTC.

The chain links TRBV6-1 to TRBJ2-4; possibly TRBD2 for D (5 bases). The CDR3 has 16 residues. The germline gives CDR1 MNHNS, CDR2 SASEGT. V was clipped by 2 bases and J by 6 bases, with 17 bases between them. Here the CDR3 reads CASSEIIGGSGNIQYF. DNA for the CDR3: TGTGCCAGCAGTGAAATCATAGGAGGTAGTGGAAACATTCAGTACTTC.

This chain links TRBV10-3 with TRBJ2-3; 10 bases match TRBD2. This CDR3 region has 17 residues. V lost 0 bases, J lost 0 bases, and 3 bases stayed unmatched. Germline lookup yields CDR1 ENHRY and CDR2 SYGVKD. CDR3 nucleotides: TGTGCCATCAGTGAGTCGGAAGCGGGAGGGAGCACAGATACGCAGTATTTT. It codes for CAISESEAGGSTDTQYF.

The chain joins TRBV29-1 to TRBJ2-1; 9 bases agree with TRBD1. CDR3 size: 12 residues. Germline V gene data show CDR1 as SQVTM and CDR2 as ANQGSEA. V trimming: 7 bases; J trimming: 7 bases; junction bases outside the gene matches: 5. Written as DNA, the CDR3 is TGCAGCGGGGGGGACAGGGCAAATGAGCAGTTCTTC. Its protein is CSGGDRANEQFF.

This clone has just a few counts. The chain has TRBV2 and TRBJ1-2; TRBD1 is a possible D gene (5 bases). The germline gives CDR1 SNHLY, CDR2 FYNNEI. This CDR3 spans 14 amino acids. V shed 5 bases and J shed 4 bases, with 14 bases lying between them. CDR3 loop: CASSNGRAGYGYTF. For the CDR3, the DNA is TGTGCCAGCAGTAATGGCAGGGCGGGCTATGGCTACACCTTC.

The V gene is TRBV4-1, the J gene TRBJ1-2; no firm D call. The CDR3 consists of 18 residues. The germline V and J ends were trimmed by 0 bases and 3 bases, with 20 bases remaining between them. CDR1 MGHRA and CDR2 YSYEKL come from the germline V gene. CDR3 in amino acids: CASSQDRFTPSAYYGYTF. In DNA form, the CDR3 reads TGCGCCAGCAGCCAAGATAGGTTCACCCCCTCGGCCTACTATGGCTACACCTTC.

The J gene is TRBJ2-2, the V gene TRBV7-6; a weak D match, TRBD2 (6 bases). The CDR3 runs 18 residues. Per the germline V gene, CDR1 is SGHVS and CDR2 is FNYEAQ. V lost 6 bases and J lost 2, with 22 bases in between. CDR3 region: CASSLRPRLAYNTGELFF. CDR3 nucleotides: TGTGCCAGCAGTTTAAGACCACGGCTAGCGTATAACACCGGGGAGCTGTTTTTT.

The chain carries TRBV6-1 and TRBJ1-5; no reliable D call. CDR3 size: 14 residues. Trimming took 0 bases from V and 4 from J, leaving 7 bases between them. CDR1 is MNHNS and CDR2 is SASEGT in the germline V gene. The CDR3 reads CASSEASRNQPQHF. CDR3 DNA: TGTGCCAGCAGTGAAGCAAGCAGGAATCAGCCCCAGCATTTT.

This clone appeared a few times. The rearrangement links TRBV9 to TRBJ2-2; D is unresolved. Germline assignment: CDR1 SGDLS and CDR2 YYNGEE. The CDR3 contains 12 residues. V was clipped by 2 bases and J by 5 bases, with 4 bases between them. The CDR3 loop is CASSVSTGELFF. The CDR3 region has the DNA TGTGCCAGCAGCGTTTCTACCGGGGAGCTGTTTTTT.

V usage is TRBV21-1 and J usage is TRBJ2-7; the table gives TRBD1 as D, unverified against the DNA. TRBV21-1 is termed a pseudogene. CDR3 size: 13 residues. This chain's CDR3 is CATTRQAPYEQYF. CDR3 nucleotide sequence: TGTGCCACTACTCGACAGGCCCCCTACGAGCAGTACTTC.

The V call is TRBV9, the J call TRBJ2-7; no firm D call. CDR1 SGDLS and CDR2 YYNGEE come from the germline V gene. The CDR3 has 13 amino acids. Trimming pared 0 bases from V and 6 bases from J, leaving 10 bases between. CDR3 region: CASSVVLEGEQYF. CDR3 sequence (DNA): TGTGCCAGCAGCGTAGTTCTAGAAGGCGAGCAGTACTTC.

The rearrangement uses TRBV15 and TRBJ2-1, with 8 bases lining up with TRBD1. The V segment lost 8 bases and the J segment 6 bases; nucleotides outside the gene matches: 6. Germline CDR1 LNHNV, CDR2 YYDKDF (reference sequence). The CDR3 contains 13 residues. DNA of the CDR3: TGTGCCACCTTGGGACAGGCTCGCAATGAGCAGTTCTTC. Its protein product is CATLGQARNEQFF. The whole variable domain, remainder taken from reference TRBV15 and TRBJ2-1, is DAMVIQNPRYQVTQFGKPVTLSCSQTLNHNVMYWYQQKSSQAPKLLFHYYDKDFNNEADTPDNFQSRRPNTSFCFLDIRSPGLGDTAMYLCATLGQARNEQFFGPGTRLTVL.

In this sample, this clone turned up a few times. The CDR3 region is CASSQESGQGFADTQYF. The CDR3 DNA sequence: TGCGCCAGCAGCCAAGAATCGGGACAGGGGTTCGCAGATACGCAGTATTTT. The gene calls are TRBV4-1 and TRBJ2-3, with 10 bases aligning to TRBD1. The CDR3 length is 17 residues. Per the germline V gene, CDR1 is MGHRA and CDR2 is YSYEKL. V lost 0 bases to trimming and J lost 4 bases; unmatched junction nucleotides: 7.

The chain carries TRBV4-3 and TRBJ2-2; D is ambiguous. Germline loops: CDR1 LGHNA, CDR2 YSLEER. The CDR3 is made up of 16 amino acids. Trimming pared 0 bases from V and 6 bases from J, leaving 14 bases between. The CDR3 DNA sequence: TGCGCCAGCAGCCAAGAACTGGGTCTCATCGCCGGGGAGCTGTTTTTT. This sequence encodes CASSQELGLIAGELFF.

The chain is built from TRBV19 and TRBJ2-5, with a possible D match to TRBD2 (6 bases). Germline CDR1 and CDR2: LNHDA and SQIVND (reference sequence). Trimming removed 4 bases at V and 5 bases at J, with 26 bases between. The length of the CDR3 is 18 residues. The CDR3 nucleotides read TGTGCCAGTAGTACCGCACGCCGGGTGGGACTCCTCTCTGAGACCCAGTACTTC. Protein product: CASSTARRVGLLSETQYF.

This clone was detected once. This chain connects TRBV9 to TRBJ2-2; 9 nucleotides agree with TRBD1. The germline V gene encodes CDR1 SGDLS and CDR2 YYNGEE. The CDR3 loop spans 14 amino acids. Unmatched junction bases numbered 6, after V lost 6 bases and J lost 6 bases. The CDR3 spells CASTRTGVPGELFF. In DNA, the CDR3 is TGTGCCAGCACCAGGACAGGGGTCCCCGGGGAGCTGTTTTTT.

V gene TRBV10-2 combines with J gene TRBJ2-7; TRBD1 matches at 7 bases. The germline gives CDR1 WSHSY, CDR2 SAAADI. The CDR3 has 12 amino acids. Trimming cost V 6 bases and J 3 bases; bases outside gene matches: 2. The CDR3 loop is CASRQGNYEQYF. In nucleotides, the CDR3 is TGCGCCAGCAGACAGGGGAACTACGAGCAGTACTTC.

The gene calls are TRBV19 and TRBJ2-7; 7 bases match TRBD1. Losses at the gene ends were 3 bases for V and 6 bases for J; bases not matched to a gene: 11. The CDR3 covers 15 residues. The germline V gene encodes CDR1 LNHDA and CDR2 SQIVND (reference sequence). CDR3 in DNA: TGTGCCAGTAGTATTTCACCGACAGGGTTGAGCGAGCAGTACTTC. Translated: CASSISPTGLSEQYF.

The J gene is TRBJ1-1, the V gene TRBV5-4; D gene unclear. The CDR3 consists of 12 residues. Trimming pared 2 bases from V and 4 bases from J, leaving 6 bases between. Germline-derived CDR1 and CDR2 are SGHNT and YYREEE (reference sequence). In DNA form, the CDR3 reads TGTGCCAGCAGCTTTGGGTCCACTGAAGCTTTCTTT. Encoded protein: CASSFGSTEAFF.